This T cell receptor (beta chain) was recorded in a study of T cell responses to AZD1222 COVID-19 vaccine. The CDR3 sequence is 16 residues long. Germline-derived CDR1 and CDR2 are SGHRS and YFSETQ. After removal of 4 bases from V and 2 bases from J, the junction contained 12 bases not matched to a gene. Here immunoSEQ multiplex PCR was the method, and the copy in TCRdb shows in-frame clones only, minus some. The repertoire holds more than 150,000 clones, with about 90% as singletons. Specimen: peripheral blood, collected on day 0 of MenACWY control vaccination. V and J are TRBV5-1 and TRBJ2-7, with 7 nucleotides matching TRBD2. The source is an adult in good health. CDR3 coding DNA: TGCGCCAGCAGCCCCACTAGCGAGGTGCAGACCTACGAGCAGTACTTC. Amino acids: CASSPTSEVQTYEQYF.